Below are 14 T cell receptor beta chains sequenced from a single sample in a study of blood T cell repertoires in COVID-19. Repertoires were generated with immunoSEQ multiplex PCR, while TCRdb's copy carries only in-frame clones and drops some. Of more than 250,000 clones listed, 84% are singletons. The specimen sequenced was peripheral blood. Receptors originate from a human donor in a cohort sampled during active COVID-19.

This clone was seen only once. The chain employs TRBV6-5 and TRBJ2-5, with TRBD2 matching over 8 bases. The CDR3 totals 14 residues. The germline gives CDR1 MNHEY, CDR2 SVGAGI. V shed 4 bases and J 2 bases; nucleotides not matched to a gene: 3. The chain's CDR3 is CASSWSGGQETQYF. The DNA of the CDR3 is TGTGCCAGCAGTTGGAGCGGGGGTCAAGAGACCCAGTACTTC.

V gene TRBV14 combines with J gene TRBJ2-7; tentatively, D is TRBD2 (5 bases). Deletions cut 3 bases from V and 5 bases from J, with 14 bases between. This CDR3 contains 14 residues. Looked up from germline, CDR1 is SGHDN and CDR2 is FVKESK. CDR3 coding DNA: TGTGCCAGCAGCCAGTCTAGCATCGTAGACGAGCAGTACTTC. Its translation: CASSQSSIVDEQYF.

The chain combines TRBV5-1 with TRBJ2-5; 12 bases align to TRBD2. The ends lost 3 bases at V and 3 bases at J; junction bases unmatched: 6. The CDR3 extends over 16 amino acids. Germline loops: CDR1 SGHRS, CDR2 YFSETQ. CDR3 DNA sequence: TGCGCCAGCAGCTCCGTTAGACTAGCGGGGGAAGAGACCCAGTACTTC. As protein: CASSSVRLAGEETQYF.

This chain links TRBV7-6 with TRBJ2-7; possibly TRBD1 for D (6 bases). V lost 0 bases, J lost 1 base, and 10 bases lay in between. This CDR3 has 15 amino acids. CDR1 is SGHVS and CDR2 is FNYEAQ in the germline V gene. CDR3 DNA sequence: TGTGCCAGCAGCTTAGCCGGCCAGGGGTCCTACGAGCAGTACTTC. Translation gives CASSLAGQGSYEQYF.

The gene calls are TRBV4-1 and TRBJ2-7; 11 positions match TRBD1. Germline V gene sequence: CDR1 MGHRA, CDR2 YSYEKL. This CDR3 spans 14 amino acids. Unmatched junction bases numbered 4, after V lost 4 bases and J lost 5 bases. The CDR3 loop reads CASSPGQGAHEQYF. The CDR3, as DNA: TGCGCCAGCAGCCCCGGACAGGGGGCCCACGAGCAGTACTTC.

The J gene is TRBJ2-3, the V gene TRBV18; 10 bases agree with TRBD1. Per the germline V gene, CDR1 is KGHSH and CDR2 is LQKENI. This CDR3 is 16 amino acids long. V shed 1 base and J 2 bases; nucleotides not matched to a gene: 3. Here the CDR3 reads CASSPRGQGSTDTQYF. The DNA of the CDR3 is TGTGCCAGCTCACCACGGGGACAGGGGTCCACAGATACGCAGTATTTT.

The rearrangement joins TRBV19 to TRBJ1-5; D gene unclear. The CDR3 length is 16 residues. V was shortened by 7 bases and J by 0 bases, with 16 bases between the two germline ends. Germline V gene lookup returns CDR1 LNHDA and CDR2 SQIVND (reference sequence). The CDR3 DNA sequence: TGTGCCAGTAATCGCCCTGGGCAGAATAGCAATCAGCCCCAGCATTTT. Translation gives CASNRPGQNSNQPQHF.

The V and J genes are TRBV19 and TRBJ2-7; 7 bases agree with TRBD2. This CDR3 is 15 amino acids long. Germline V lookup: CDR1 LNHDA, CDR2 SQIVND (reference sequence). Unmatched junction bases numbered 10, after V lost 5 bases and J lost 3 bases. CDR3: CASSPPVWEGYEQYF. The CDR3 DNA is TGTGCCAGTAGTCCCCCTGTTTGGGAGGGCTACGAGCAGTACTTC.

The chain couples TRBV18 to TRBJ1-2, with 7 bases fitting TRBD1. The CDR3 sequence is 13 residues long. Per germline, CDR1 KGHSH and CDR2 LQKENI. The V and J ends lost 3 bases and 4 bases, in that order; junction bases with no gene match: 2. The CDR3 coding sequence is TGTGCCAGCTCACCGGGACAGAGCTATGGCTACACCTTC. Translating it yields CASSPGQSYGYTF.

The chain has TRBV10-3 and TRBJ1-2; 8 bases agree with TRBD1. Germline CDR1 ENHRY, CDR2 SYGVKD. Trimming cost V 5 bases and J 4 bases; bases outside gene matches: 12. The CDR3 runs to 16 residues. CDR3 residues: CAISRDRGGRGYGYTF. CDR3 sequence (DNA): TGTGCCATCAGTCGCGACAGGGGCGGGAGAGGCTATGGCTACACCTTC.

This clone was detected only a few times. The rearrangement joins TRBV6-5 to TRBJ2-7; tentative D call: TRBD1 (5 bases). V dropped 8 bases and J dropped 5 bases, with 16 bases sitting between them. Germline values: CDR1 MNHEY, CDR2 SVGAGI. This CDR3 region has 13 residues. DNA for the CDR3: TGTGCCAGCGAAGGGGTCGTTACAGACGAGCAGTACTTC. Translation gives CASEGVVTDEQYF.

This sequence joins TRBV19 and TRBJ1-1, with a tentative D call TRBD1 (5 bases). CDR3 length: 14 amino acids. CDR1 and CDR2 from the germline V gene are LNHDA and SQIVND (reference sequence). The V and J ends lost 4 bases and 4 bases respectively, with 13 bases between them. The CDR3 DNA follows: TGTGCCAGTAGTAAGGGCAGGGAGGGCACTGAAGCTTTCTTT. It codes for CASSKGREGTEAFF.

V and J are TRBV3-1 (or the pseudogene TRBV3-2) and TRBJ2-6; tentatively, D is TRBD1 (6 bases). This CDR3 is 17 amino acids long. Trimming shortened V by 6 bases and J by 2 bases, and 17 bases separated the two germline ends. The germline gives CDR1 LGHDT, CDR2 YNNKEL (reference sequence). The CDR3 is CASSQLGRGTGANVLTF. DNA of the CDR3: TGTGCCAGCAGTCAATTGGGAAGGGGGACTGGGGCCAACGTCCTGACTTTC.

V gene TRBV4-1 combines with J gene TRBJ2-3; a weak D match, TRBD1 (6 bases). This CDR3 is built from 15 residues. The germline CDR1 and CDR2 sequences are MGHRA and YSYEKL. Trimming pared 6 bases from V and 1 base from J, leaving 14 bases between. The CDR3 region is CASSLGGWGTDTQYF. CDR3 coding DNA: TGCGCCAGCAGTCTAGGGGGTTGGGGCACAGATACGCAGTATTTT.